This T cell receptor (beta chain) stems from a study of blood T cell repertoires in COVID-19. In the study overall: Donors in the United States, Italy and Spain gave samples during acute or convalescent COVID-19. PBMCs, B-cell-depleted T cells, or T cells provided the cDNA or gDNA that made up the material.

Cohorts were assigned according to the clinical history that participants reported. In Cohort 3, a recovered donor had either two negative PCRs, clearance, or symptom resolution. Only in-frame clones appear in the TCRdb table, and some are missing; sequencing was by immunoSEQ multiplex PCR. The sample consists of about 310,000 clones, about 91% of them appearing once. Trimming cost V 2 bases and J 5 bases; bases outside gene matches: 1. The germline CDR1 and CDR2 sequences are SGHVS and FQNEAQ. There are 13 residues in the CDR3. The TCR comes from a woman aged 40 to 50 who had recovered from COVID-19. The genes are TRBV7-8 and TRBJ2-7; TRBD1 agrees at 9 bases. Sequencing used PBMCs or T cells enriched from blood (not recorded which). The CDR3 nucleotides read TGTGCCAGCAGCTTATGGACAGGGGACGAGCAGTACTTC. Residues: CASSLWTGDEQYF.